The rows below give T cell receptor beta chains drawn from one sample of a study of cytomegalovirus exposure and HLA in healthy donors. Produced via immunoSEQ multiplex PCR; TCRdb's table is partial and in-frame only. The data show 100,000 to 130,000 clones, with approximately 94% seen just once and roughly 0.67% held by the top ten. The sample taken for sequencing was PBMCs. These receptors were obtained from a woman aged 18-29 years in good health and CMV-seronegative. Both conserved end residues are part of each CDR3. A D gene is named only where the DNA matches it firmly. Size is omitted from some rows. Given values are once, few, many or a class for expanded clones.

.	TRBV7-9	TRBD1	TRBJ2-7	CASSLAPGTGEWEQYF	TGTGCCAGCAGCTTAGCACCCGGGACAGGTGAATGGGAGCAGTACTTC
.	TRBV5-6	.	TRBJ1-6	CASSSLGSGYNSPLHF	TGTGCCAGCAGCTCCCTAGGGAGTGGTTATAATTCACCCCTCCACTTT
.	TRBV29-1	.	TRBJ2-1	CSIAIATGLDEQFF	TGCAGCATTGCCATAGCGACCGGGCTGGATGAGCAGTTCTTC
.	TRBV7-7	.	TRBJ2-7	CASSMSPGTYEQYF	TGTGCCAGCAGCATGTCTCCGGGAACCTACGAGCAGTACTTC
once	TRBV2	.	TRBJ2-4	CASSDLQVAKNIQYF	TGTGCCAGCAGTGATTTGCAGGTAGCCAAAAACATTCAGTACTTC
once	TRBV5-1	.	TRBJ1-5	CASSPGGGDSNQPQHF	TGCGCCAGCAGCCCAGGAGGAGGAGATAGCAATCAGCCCCAGCATTTT
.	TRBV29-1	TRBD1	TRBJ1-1	CSVEGQLNTEAFF	TGCAGCGTAGAGGGACAGCTGAACACTGAAGCTTTCTTT
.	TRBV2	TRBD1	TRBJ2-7	CASSGQGIDEQYF	TGTGCCAGCTCGGGACAGGGAATCGACGAGCAGTACTTC
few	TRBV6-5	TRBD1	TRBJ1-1	CASSYPTGGNTEAFF	TGTGCCAGCAGTTACCCGACAGGGGGCAACACTGAAGCTTTCTTT
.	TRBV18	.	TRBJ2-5	CASSLQGETQYF	TGTGCCAGCTCCCTTCAGGGGGAGACCCAGTACTTC